This is a list of T cell receptor beta chains from one sample in a study of CD8 T cells in Susac syndrome. One entry per CDR3 protein, called by TCRdb with MiXCR from the immunoSEQ multiplex PCR reads. The sample holds approximately 180,000 distinct CDR3 sequences, approximately 93% seen once. Sequencing input: CD4+ T cells from PBMCs. These receptors were obtained from a human donor with multiple sclerosis. The CDR3 runs from the conserved cysteine through the conserved F or W. Each record gives: clone size, D gene, J gene, V gene, CDR3 protein, CDR3 DNA. D genes are given only for firm matches. Size tells how often a clone was seen (once, few, many) or the class of an expanded clone, and some rows leave it out.

>NA|NA|TRBJ2-5|TRBV7-6
CASSLSLGKYQETQYF
TGTGCCAGCAGCTTAAGTCTGGGAAAATACCAAGAGACCCAGTACTTC
>NA|NA|TRBJ2-7|TRBV10-3
CAISTAGTSLFEQYF
TGTGCCATCAGTACCGCCGGGACGAGCCTCTTCGAGCAGTACTTC
>once|NA|TRBJ2-1|TRBV6-5
CASSTPRRNNEQFF
TGTGCCAGCAGTACCCCGCGGCGGAACAATGAGCAGTTCTTC
>NA|NA|TRBJ1-5|TRBV7-8
CASSLRGGRNQPQHF
TGTGCCAGCAGCTTACGGGGGGGACGGAATCAGCCCCAGCATTTT
>NA|TRBD2|TRBJ2-1|TRBV20-1
CSAAGLAGGIYNEQFF
TGCAGTGCGGCGGGACTAGCGGGAGGTATATACAATGAGCAGTTCTTC
>NA|NA|TRBJ1-5|TRBV6-1
CASGAVYYQPQHF
TGTGCCAGCGGGGCCGTCTACTATCAGCCCCAGCATTTT
>NA|NA|TRBJ1-4|TRBV19
CASSIRRSATNEKLFF
TGTGCCAGTAGTATCCGAAGAAGTGCAACTAATGAAAAACTGTTTTTT
>NA|TRBD2|TRBJ2-5|TRBV4-3
CASSQDLRTSGGFQETQYF
TGCGCCAGCAGCCAAGACTTAAGAACTAGCGGGGGCTTCCAAGAGACCCAGTACTTC
>NA|NA|TRBJ2-3|TRBV30
CAWSGRRTDTQYF
TGTGCCTGGAGTGGTAGGCGCACAGATACGCAGTATTTT
>NA|TRBD1|TRBJ1-2|TRBV5-1
CASSPGGATYGYTF
TGCGCCAGCAGCCCAGGGGGAGCCACCTATGGCTACACCTTC
>NA|NA|TRBJ2-7|TRBV7-2
CASSLNGGPYEQYF
TGTGCCAGCAGCTTAAACGGCGGACCCTACGAGCAGTACTTC
>once|TRBD2|TRBJ2-1|TRBV11-2
CASSLLTLLAGGHNEQFF
TGTGCCAGCAGCTTGCTGACTCTACTAGCGGGGGGGCACAATGAGCAGTTCTTC
>NA|NA|TRBJ1-1|TRBV15
CATSREGRGAFF
TGTGCCACCAGCAGAGAAGGACGAGGGGCTTTTTTT
>NA|NA|TRBJ1-2|TRBV2
CASSEQDLGGYTF
TGTGCCAGCAGTGAACAGGACCTTGGTGGCTACACCTTC
>NA|NA|TRBJ2-1|TRBV24-1
CATSDITGNNEQFF
TGTGCCACCAGTGATATAACTGGAAACAATGAGCAGTTCTTC
>few|TRBD1|TRBJ2-5|TRBV27
CASSFGQGGETQYF
TGTGCCAGCAGTTTTGGACAGGGGGGAGAGACCCAGTACTTC
>NA|TRBD1|TRBJ2-5|TRBV10-3
CAISETSDRVNRETQYF
TGTGCCATCAGTGAGACCTCCGACAGGGTGAATAGAGAGACCCAGTACTTC
>NA|TRBD1|TRBJ1-2|TRBV20-1
CSARSQGQGVGGYTF
TGCAGTGCTAGGTCCCAGGGACAGGGGGTTGGTGGCTACACCTTC
>few|TRBD2|TRBJ2-3|TRBV3-1
CASSQLAGTTDTQYF
TGTGCCAGCAGCCAACTAGCGGGGACCACAGATACGCAGTATTTT
>NA|NA|TRBJ1-1|TRBV5-1
CASSLGITGMNTEAFF
TGCGCCAGCAGCTTGGGGATAACAGGGATGAACACTGAAGCTTTCTTT
>NA|TRBD2|TRBJ2-1|TRBV2
CASGLAGDREQFF
TGTGCCAGCGGACTAGCGGGCGATCGAGAGCAGTTCTTC
>NA|NA|TRBJ1-6|TRBV9
CASSVDGDSPLHF
TGTGCCAGCAGCGTAGATGGGGATTCACCCCTCCACTTT
>NA|NA|TRBJ1-6|TRBV6-5
CASSYGRGFNNSPLHF
TGTGCCAGCAGTTACGGGAGGGGGTTTAATAATTCACCCCTCCACTTT
>NA|NA|TRBJ2-2|TRBV19
CASSSQNTGELFF
TGTGCCAGTAGTTCCCAGAACACCGGGGAGCTGTTTTTT
>NA|NA|TRBJ2-3|TRBV2
CASRRLFTDTQYF
TGTGCCAGCAGGCGTCTATTCACAGATACGCAGTATTTT
>NA|TRBD2|TRBJ2-3|TRBV2
CASKILAGAADTQYF
TGTGCCAGCAAGATTCTAGCGGGAGCGGCAGATACGCAGTATTTT
>NA|TRBD1|TRBJ2-7|TRBV25-1
CASSEAALGQGSYEQYF
TGTGCCAGCAGTGAAGCCGCTCTCGGACAGGGGTCCTACGAGCAGTACTTC
>NA|NA|TRBJ1-2|TRBV5-4
CATSSGAEYGYTF
TGTGCCACCTCATCCGGGGCGGAATATGGCTACACCTTC
>NA|NA|TRBJ2-4|TRBV5-1
CASSQTVSIAKNIQYF
TGCGCCAGCAGCCAGACAGTCTCTATAGCCAAAAACATTCAGTACTTC
>NA|NA|TRBJ2-7|TRBV5-1
CASSLERAAYEQYF
TGCGCCAGCAGCTTAGAACGAGCGGCCTACGAGCAGTACTTC
>NA|NA|TRBJ1-1|TRBV11-2
CASSEIVGRRNTEAFF
TGTGCCAGCAGCGAAATAGTAGGGAGAAGGAACACTGAAGCTTTCTTT
>NA|NA|TRBJ1-3|TRBV3-1
CASSHGVGSGNTIYF
TGTGCCAGCAGCCATGGCGTCGGCTCTGGAAACACCATATATTTT
>once|TRBD1|TRBJ2-7|TRBV4-3
CASSQVRTGKGWNEQYF
TGCGCCAGCAGCCAAGTCAGGACAGGGAAAGGGTGGAACGAGCAGTACTTC
>NA|NA|TRBJ2-2|TRBV6-1
CASRGRGGTGELFF
TGTGCCAGCAGGGGGAGGGGGGGCACCGGGGAGCTGTTTTTT
>NA|TRBD1|TRBJ2-7|TRBV28
CASSVPGTGAYEQYF
TGTGCCAGCAGTGTACCCGGGACAGGAGCCTACGAGCAGTACTTC
>NA|NA|TRBJ2-1|TRBV24-1
CATSRGNSYNEQFF
TGTGCCACCAGTCGCGGAAACTCCTACAATGAGCAGTTCTTC